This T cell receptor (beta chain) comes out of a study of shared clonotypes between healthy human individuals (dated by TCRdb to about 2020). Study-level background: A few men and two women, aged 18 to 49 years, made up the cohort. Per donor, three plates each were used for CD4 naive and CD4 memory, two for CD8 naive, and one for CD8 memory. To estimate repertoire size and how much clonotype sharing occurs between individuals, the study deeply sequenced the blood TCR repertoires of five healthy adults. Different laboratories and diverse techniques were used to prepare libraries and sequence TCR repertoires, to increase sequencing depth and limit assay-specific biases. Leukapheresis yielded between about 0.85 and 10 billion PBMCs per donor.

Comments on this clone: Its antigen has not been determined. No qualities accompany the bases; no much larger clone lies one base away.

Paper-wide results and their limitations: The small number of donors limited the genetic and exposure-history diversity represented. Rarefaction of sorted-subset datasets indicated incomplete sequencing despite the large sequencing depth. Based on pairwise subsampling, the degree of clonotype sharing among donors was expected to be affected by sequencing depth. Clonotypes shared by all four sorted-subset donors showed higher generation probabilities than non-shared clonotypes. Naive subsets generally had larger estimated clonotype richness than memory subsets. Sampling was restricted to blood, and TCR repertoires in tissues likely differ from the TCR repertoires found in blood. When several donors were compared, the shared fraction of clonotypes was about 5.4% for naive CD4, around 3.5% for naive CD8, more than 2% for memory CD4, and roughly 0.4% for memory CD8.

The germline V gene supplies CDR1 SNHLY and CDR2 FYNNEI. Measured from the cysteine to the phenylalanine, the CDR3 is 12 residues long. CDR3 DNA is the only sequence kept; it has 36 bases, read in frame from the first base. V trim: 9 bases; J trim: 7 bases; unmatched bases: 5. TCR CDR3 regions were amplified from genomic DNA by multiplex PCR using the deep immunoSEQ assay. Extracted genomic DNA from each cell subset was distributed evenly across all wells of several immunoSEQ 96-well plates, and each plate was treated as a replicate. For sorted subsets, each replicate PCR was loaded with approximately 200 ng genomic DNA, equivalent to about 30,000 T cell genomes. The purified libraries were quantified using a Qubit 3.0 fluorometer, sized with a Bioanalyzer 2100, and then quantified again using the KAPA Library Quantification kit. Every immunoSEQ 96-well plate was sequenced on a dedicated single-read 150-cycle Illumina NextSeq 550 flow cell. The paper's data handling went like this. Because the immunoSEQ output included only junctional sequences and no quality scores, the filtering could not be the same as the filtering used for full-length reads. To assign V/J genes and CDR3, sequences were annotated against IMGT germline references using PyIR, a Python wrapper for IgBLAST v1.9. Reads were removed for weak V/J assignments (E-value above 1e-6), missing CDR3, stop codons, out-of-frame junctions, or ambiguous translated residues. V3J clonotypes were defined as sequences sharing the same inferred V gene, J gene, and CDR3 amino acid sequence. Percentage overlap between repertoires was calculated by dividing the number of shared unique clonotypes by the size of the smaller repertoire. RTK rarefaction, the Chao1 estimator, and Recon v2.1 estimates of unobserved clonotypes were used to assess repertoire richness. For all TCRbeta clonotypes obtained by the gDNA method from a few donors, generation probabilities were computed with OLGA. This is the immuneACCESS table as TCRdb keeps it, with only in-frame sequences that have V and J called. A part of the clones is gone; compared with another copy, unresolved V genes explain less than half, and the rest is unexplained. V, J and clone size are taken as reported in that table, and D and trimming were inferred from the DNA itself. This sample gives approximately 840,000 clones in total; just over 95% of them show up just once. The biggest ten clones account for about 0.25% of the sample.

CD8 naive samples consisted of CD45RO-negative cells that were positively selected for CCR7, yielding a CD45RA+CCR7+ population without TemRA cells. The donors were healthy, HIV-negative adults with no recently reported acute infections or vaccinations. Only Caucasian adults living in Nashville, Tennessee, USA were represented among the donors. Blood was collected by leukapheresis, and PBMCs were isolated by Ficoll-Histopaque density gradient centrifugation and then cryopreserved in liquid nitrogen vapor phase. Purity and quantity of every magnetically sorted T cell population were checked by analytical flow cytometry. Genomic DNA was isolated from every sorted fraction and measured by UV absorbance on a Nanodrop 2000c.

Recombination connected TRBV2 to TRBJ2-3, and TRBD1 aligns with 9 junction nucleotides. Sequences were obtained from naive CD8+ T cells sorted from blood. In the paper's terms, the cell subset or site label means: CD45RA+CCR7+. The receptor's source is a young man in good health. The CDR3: CASPGTGNTQYF. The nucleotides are TGTGCCAGTCCCGGGACAGGGAATACGCAGTATTTT.